This T cell receptor (beta chain) was recovered during a study of T cells in localized non-small cell lung cancer. Between the trimmed V and J ends, which lost 0 bases and 0 bases, there was a span of 8 bases. The length of the CDR3 is 15 residues. Germline assignment: CDR1 MNHEY and CDR2 SVGAGI. The protocol was immunoSEQ multiplex PCR, while the TCRdb copy is restricted to in-frame clones and leaves out a portion. The table includes fewer than 30,000 clones, 65% to 85% detected once. The receptor comes from a man aged 35 to 69 with stage III lung adenocarcinoma. The V call is TRBV6-5, the J call TRBJ1-1; D uncertain. The source material was peripheral blood mononuclear cells, sampled before any cancer treatment. In nucleotides, the CDR3 is TGTGCCAGCAGTTACTCGGCGAAGCTGAACACTGAAGCTTTCTTT. Translated, it gives CASSYSAKLNTEAFF.